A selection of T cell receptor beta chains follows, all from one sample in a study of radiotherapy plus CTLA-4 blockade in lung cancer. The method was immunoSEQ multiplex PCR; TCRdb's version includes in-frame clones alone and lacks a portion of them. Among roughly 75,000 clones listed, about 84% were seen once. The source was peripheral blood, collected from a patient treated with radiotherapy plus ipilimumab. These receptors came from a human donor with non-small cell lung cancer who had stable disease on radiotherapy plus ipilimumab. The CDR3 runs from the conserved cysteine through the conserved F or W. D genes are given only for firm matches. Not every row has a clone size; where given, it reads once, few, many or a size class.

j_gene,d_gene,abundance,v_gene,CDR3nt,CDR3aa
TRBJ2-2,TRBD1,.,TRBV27,TGTGCCAGCACAGCTCCCGGGACAGCGAACACCGGGGAGCTGTTTTTT,CASTAPGTANTGELFF
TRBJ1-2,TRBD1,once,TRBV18,TGTGCCAGCTCACCACCGACAGGGGGCCCAGGTGGCTACACCTTC,CASSPPTGGPGGYTF
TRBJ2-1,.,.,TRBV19,TGTGCCAGTAGTATACTTCTTACAGGCAATGAGCAGTTCTTC,CASSILLTGNEQFF
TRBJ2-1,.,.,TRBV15,TGTGCCACCAGCAGAGATAGAGGTCCTTACAATGAGCAGTTCTTC,CATSRDRGPYNEQFF
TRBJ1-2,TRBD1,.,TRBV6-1,TGTGCCAGCAGTTGGGACAGGGAGTATGGCTACACCTTC,CASSWDREYGYTF
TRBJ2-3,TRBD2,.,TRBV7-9,TGTGCCACCTGGGGGGGACTGGTCACAGATACGCAGTATTTT,CATWGGLVTDTQYF
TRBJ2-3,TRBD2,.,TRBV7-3,TGTGCCAGCAGCTTTAGTGAGGATCTAGCGGGGGGATGGGAATACAGAGATACGCAGTATTTT,CASSFSEDLAGGWEYRDTQYF
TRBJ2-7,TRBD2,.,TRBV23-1,TGCGCCAGCAGTCAATCGTGGGGAGGGCACTTGGGCTCTCACGAGCAGTACTTC,CASSQSWGGHLGSHEQYF
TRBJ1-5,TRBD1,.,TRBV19,TGTGCCAGTAGTGACAGGGGCCCTGATAGCAATCAGCCCCAGCATTTT,CASSDRGPDSNQPQHF
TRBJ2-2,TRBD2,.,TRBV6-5,TGTGCCAGCAGTTACGGGCCGGCGGGGGGCACCGGGGAGCTGTTTTTT,CASSYGPAGGTGELFF
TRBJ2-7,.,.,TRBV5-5,TGTGCCAGCAGCTTGACTCCTAGCAGCAACTACGAGCAGTACTTC,CASSLTPSSNYEQYF
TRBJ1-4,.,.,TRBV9,TGTGCCAGCAGCGTAAGGAGCATCGATGAAAAACTGTTTTTT,CASSVRSIDEKLFF
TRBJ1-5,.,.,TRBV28,TGTGCCAGCCGTCCGACCAATCAGCCCCAGCATTTT,CASRPTNQPQHF
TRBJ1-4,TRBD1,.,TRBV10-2,TGCGCCAGCAGTGGAAGACAGGGAGAAAATGAAAAACTGTTTTTT,CASSGRQGENEKLFF
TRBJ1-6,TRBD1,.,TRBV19,TGTGCCAGCCTCTCCAGGGGGAGCTCCTATAATTCACCCCTCCACTTT,CASLSRGSSYNSPLHF
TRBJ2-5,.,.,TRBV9,TGTGCCAGCTCTCCGGGACTTCAAGAGACCCAGTACTTC,CASSPGLQETQYF
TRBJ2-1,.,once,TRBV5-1,TGCGCCAGCAGCTTGGTTGTTGGGACCCTAAATGAGCAGTTCTTC,CASSLVVGTLNEQFF
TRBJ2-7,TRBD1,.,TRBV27,TGTGCCAGCACCGGGACAGGGTCCTACGAGCAGTACTTC,CASTGTGSYEQYF
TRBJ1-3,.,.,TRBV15,TGTGCCACCAGCAGAGGGGGTCAGGTCATGCTCTCTGGAAACACCATATATTTT,CATSRGGQVMLSGNTIYF
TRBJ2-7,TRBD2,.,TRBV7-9,TGTGCCAGCAATTCCGGAGCTAGCGGTGCCTACGAGCAGTACTTC,CASNSGASGAYEQYF